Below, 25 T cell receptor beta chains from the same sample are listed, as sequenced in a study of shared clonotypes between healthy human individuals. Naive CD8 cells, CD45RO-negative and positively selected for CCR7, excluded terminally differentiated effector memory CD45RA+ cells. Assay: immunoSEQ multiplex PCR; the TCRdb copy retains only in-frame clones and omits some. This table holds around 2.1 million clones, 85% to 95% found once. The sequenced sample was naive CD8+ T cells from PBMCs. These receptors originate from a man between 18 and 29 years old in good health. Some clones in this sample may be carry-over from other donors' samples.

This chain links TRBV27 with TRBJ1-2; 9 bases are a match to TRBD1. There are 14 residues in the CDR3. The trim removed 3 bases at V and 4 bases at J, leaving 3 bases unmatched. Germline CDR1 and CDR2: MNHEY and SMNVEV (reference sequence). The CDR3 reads CASSFDRGFYGYTF. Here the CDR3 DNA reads TGTGCCAGCAGTTTCGACAGGGGGTTCTATGGCTACACCTTC.

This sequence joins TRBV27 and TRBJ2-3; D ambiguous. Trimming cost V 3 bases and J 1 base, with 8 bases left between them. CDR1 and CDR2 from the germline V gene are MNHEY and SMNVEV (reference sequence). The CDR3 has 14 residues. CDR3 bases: TGTGCCAGCAGTTTCGTTGCGGGCACAGATACGCAGTATTTT. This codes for CASSFVAGTDTQYF.

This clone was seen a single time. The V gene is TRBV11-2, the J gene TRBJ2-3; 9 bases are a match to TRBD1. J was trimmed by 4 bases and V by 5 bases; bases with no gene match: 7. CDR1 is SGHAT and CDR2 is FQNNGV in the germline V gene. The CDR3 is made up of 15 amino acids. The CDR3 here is CASSLRDRAADTQYF. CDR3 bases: TGTGCCAGCAGCCTCCGGGACAGGGCTGCAGATACGCAGTATTTT.

In DNA form, the CDR3 reads TGTGCCAGCAGCTTCGACTACGAGCAGTACTTC. Translation gives CASSFDYEQYF. The chain has TRBV13 and TRBJ2-7; D remains unclear. V was shortened by 3 bases and J by 3 bases, with 3 bases between the two germline ends. Germline loops: CDR1 PRHDT, CDR2 FYEKMQ (reference sequence). The CDR3 has 11 amino acids.

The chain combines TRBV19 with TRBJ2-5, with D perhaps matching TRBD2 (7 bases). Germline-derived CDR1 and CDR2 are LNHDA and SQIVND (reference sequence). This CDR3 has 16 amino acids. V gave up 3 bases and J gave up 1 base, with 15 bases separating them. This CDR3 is CASSMGGARVQETQYF. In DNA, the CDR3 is TGTGCCAGTAGTATGGGGGGGGCTCGGGTCCAAGAGACCCAGTACTTC.

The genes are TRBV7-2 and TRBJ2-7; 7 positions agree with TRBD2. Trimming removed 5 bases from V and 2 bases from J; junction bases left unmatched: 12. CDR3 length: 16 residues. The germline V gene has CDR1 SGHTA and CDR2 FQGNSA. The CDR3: CASSTPAGRAAYEQYF. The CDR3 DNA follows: TGTGCCAGCAGCACACCGGCTGGGAGGGCTGCCTACGAGCAGTACTTC.

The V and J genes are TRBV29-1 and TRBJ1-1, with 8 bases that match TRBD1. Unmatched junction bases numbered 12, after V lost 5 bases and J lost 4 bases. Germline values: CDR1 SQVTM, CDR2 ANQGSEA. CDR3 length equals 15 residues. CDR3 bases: TGCAGCGTTTTGGGGGCAGGGGGCGCGGTCACTGAAGCTTTCTTT. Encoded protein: CSVLGAGGAVTEAFF.

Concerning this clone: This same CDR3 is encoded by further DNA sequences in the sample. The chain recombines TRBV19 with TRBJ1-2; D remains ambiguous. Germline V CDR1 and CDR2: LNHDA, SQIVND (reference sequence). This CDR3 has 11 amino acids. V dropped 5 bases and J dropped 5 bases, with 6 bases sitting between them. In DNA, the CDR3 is TGTGCCAGTAGTCCCGGGTATGGCTACACCTTC. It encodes CASSPGYGYTF. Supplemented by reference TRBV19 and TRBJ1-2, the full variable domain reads DGGITQSPKYLFRKEGQNVTLSCEQNLNHDAMYWYRQDPGQGLRLIYYSQIVNDFQKGDIAEGYSVSREKKESFPLTVTSAQKNPTAFYLCASSPGYGYTFGSGTRLTVV.

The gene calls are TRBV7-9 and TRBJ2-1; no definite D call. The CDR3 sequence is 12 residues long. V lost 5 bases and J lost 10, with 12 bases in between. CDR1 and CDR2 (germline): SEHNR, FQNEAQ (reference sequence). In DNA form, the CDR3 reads TGTGCCAGCAGCCCAGATGTTGTCGAGCAGTTCTTC. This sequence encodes CASSPDVVEQFF.

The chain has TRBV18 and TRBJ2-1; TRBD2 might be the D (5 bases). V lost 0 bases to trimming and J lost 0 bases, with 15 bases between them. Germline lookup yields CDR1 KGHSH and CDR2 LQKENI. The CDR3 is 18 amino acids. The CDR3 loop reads CASSPPPHLATSYNEQFF. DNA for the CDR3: TGTGCCAGCTCACCACCCCCCCACTTAGCGACCTCCTACAATGAGCAGTTCTTC.

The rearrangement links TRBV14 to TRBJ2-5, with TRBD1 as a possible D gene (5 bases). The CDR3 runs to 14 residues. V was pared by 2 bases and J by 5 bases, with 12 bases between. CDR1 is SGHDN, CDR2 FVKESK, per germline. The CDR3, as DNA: TGTGCCAGCAGCCAAACACAGGTCTACGAGACCCAGTACTTC. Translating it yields CASSQTQVYETQYF.

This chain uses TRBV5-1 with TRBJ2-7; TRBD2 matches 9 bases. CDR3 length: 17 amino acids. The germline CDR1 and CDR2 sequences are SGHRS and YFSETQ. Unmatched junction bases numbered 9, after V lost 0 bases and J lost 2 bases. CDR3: CASSLVSVGGRAYEQYF. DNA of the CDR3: TGCGCCAGCAGCTTGGTTAGTGTGGGCGGGAGGGCCTACGAGCAGTACTTC.

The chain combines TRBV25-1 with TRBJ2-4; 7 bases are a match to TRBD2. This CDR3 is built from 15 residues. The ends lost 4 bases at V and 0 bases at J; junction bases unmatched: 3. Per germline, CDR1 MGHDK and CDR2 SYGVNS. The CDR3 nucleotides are TGTGCCAGCAGTGTCATAGCGGGAGCCAAAAACATTCAGTACTTC. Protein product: CASSVIAGAKNIQYF.

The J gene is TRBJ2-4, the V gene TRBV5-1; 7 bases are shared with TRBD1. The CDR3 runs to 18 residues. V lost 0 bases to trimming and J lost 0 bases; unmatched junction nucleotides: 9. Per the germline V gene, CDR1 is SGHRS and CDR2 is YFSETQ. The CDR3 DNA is TGCGCCAGCAGCTTGGCAGGGGGACAGACAACAGCCAAAAACATTCAGTACTTC. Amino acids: CASSLAGGQTTAKNIQYF.

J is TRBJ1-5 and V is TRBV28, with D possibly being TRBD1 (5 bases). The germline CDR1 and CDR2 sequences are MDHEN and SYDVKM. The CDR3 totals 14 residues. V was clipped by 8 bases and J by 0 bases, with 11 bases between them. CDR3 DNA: TGTGCCAGCTGGATAGGGGATAGCAATCAGCCCCAGCATTTT. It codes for CASWIGDSNQPQHF.

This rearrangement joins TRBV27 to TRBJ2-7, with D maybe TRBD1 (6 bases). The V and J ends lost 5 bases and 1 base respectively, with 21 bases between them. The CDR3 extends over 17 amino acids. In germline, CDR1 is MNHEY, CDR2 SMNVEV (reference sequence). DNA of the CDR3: TGTGCCAGCAGTCTTATCGTCGGGACAACTGCGTCCTACGAGCAGTACTTC. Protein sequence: CASSLIVGTTASYEQYF.

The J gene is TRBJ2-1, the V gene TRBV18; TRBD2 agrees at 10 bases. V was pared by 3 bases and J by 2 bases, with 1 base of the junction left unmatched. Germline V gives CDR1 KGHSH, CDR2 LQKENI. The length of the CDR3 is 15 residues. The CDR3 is CASSPSGRAYNEQFF. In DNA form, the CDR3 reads TGTGCCAGCTCACCGAGCGGGAGGGCCTACAATGAGCAGTTCTTC.

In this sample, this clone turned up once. The CDR3 sequence is CASSLIGGRAEGDTQYF. For the CDR3, the DNA is TGTGCCAGCAGCTTAATCGGCGGGAGGGCCGAGGGAGATACGCAGTATTTT. The chain employs TRBV7-3 and TRBJ2-3, with 9 positions matching TRBD2. The germline V gene has CDR1 SGHTA and CDR2 FQGTGA. The CDR3 spans 17 residues. V shed 1 base and J 5 bases; nucleotides not matched to a gene: 10.

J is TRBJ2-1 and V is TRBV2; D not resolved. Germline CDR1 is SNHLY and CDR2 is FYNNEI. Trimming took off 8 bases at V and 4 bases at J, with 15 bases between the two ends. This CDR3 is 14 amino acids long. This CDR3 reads CASSRHSEYNEQFF. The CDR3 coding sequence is TGTGCCAGCTCCCGGCACAGCGAGTACAATGAGCAGTTCTTC. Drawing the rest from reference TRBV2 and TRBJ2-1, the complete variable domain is EPEVTQTPSHQVTQMGQEVILRCVPISNHLYFYWYRQILGQKVEFLVSFYNNEISEKSEIFDDQFSVERPDGSNFTLKIRSTKLEDSAMYFCASSRHSEYNEQFFGPGTRLTVL.

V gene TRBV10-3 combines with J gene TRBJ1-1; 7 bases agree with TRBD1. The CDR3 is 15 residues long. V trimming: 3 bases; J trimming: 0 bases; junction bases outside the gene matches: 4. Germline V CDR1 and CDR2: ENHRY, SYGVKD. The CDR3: CAISDITGVNTEAFF. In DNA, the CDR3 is TGTGCCATCAGTGACATTACAGGGGTGAACACTGAAGCTTTCTTT.

The CDR3 bases are TGTGCCAGCAGTGAAGGGGCAGGGGGTTCATACGAGCAGTACTTC. It yields the protein CASSEGAGGSYEQYF. The rearrangement uses TRBV6-1 and TRBJ2-7, with 7 bases that match TRBD1. The V gene end was trimmed by 1 base and the J gene end by 4 bases; junction bases not matched to a gene: 7. This CDR3 region has 15 residues. The germline V gene has CDR1 MNHNS and CDR2 SASEGT.

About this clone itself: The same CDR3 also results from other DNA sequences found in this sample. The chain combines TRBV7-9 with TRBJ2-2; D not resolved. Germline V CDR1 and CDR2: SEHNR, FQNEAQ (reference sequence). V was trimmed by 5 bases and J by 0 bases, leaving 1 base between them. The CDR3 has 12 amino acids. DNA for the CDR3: TGTGCCAGCAGCCCGAACACCGGGGAGCTGTTTTTT. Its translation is CASSPNTGELFF.

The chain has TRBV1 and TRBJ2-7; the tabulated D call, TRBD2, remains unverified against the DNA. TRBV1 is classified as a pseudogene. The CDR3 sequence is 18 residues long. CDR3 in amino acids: CTSSQTAPGLADSYEQYF. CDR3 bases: TGCACCAGCAGCCAAACCGCCCCGGGACTAGCGGACTCCTACGAGCAGTACTTC.

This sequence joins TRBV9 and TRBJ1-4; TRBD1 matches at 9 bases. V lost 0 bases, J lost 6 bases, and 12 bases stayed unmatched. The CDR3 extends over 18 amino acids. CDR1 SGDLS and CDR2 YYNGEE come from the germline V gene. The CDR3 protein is CASSVGVDRGRGYEKLFF. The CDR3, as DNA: TGTGCCAGCAGCGTAGGAGTCGACAGGGGGAGAGGGTATGAAAAACTGTTTTTT.

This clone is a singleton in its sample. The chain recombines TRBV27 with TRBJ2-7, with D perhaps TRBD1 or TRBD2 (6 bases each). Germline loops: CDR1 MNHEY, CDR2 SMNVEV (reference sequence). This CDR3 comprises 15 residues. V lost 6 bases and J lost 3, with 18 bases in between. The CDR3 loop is CASRGGGTGDYEQYF. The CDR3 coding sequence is TGTGCCAGCAGAGGAGGGGGGACGGGGGACTACGAGCAGTACTTC.